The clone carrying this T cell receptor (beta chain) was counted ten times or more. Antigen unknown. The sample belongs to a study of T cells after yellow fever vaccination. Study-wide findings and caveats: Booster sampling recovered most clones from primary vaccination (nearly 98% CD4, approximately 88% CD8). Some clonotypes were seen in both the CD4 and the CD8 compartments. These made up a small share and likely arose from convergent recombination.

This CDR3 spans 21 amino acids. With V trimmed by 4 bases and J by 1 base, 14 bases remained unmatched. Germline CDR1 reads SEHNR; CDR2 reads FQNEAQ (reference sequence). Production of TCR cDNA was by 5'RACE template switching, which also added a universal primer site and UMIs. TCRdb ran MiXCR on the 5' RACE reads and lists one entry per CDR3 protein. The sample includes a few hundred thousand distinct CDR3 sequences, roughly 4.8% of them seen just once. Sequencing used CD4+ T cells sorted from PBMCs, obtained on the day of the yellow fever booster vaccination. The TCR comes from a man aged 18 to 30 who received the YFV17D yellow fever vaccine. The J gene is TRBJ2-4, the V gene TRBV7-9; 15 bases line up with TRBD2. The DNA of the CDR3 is TGTGCCAGCAGCTCCCGCCGGACTAGCGGGGGGGCTTCTCTTGCCAAAAACATTCAGTACTTC. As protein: CASSSRRTSGGASLAKNIQYF.